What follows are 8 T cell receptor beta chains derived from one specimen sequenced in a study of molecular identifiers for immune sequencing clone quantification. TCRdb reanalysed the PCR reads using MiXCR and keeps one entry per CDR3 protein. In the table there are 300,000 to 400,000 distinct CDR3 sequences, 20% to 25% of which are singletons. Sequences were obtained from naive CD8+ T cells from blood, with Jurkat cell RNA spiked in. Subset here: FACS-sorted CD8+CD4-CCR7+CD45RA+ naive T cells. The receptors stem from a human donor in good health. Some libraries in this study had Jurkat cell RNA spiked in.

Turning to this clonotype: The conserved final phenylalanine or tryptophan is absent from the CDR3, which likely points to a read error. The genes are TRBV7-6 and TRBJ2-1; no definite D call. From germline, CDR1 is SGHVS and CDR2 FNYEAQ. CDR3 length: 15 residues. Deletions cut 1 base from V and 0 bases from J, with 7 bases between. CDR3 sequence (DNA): TGTGCCAGCAGCTTAGGGTTGAGCTCCTACAATGAGCAGTTCTCC. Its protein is CASSLGLSSYNEQFS.

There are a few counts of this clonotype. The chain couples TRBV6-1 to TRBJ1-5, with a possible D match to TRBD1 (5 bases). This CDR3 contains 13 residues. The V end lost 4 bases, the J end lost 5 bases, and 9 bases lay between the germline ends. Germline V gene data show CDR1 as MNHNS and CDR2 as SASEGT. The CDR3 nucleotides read TGTGCCAGCAGTGGCGGGACCGATCAGCCCCAGCATTTT. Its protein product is CASSGGTDQPQHF.

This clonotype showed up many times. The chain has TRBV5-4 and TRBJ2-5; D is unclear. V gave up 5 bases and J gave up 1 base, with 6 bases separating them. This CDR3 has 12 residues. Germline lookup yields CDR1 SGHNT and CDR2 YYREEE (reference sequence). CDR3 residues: CASSLGQETQYF. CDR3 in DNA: TGTGCCAGCAGTTTAGGCCAAGAGACCCAGTACTTC.

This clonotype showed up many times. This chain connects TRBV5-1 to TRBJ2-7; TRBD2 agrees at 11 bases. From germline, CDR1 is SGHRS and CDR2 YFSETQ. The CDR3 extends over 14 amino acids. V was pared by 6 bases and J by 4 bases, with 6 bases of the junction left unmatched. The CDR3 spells CASTLAGGNYEQYF. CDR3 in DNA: TGCGCCAGCACCCTAGCGGGGGGAAATTACGAGCAGTACTTC.

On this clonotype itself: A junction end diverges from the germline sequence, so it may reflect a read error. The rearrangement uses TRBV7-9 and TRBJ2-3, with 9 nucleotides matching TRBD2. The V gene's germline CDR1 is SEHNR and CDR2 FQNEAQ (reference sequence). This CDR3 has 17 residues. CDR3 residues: CARSSERLAAYTDTQYF. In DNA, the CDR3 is TGTGCCCGCAGCTCGGAGAGACTAGCGGCTTACACAGATACGCAGTATTTT.

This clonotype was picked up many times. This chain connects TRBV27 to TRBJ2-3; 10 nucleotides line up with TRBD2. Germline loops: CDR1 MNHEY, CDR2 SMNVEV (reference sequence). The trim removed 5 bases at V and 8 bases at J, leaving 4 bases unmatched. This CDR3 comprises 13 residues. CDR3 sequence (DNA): TGTGCCAGCAGTATACGGACTAGCGGTACGCAGTATTTT. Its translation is CASSIRTSGTQYF.

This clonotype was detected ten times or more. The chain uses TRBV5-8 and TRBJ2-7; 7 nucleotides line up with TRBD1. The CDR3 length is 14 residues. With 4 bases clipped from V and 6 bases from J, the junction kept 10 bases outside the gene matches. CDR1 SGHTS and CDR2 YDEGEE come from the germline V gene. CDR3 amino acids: CASSTTGQVGEQYF. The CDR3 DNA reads TGTGCCAGCAGCACAACTGGACAGGTTGGCGAGCAGTACTTC.

CDR3 protein: CASSQVFIGQGYNEQFF. CDR3 DNA sequence: TGCGCCAGCAGCCAAGTGTTTATTGGACAGGGCTACAATGAGCAGTTCTTC. The chain recombines TRBV4-3 with TRBJ2-1, with 8 bases aligning to TRBD1. The CDR3 covers 17 residues. Looked up from germline, CDR1 is LGHNA and CDR2 is YSLEER. Trimming cost V 1 base and J 3 bases; bases outside gene matches: 8.